The T cell receptor beta chain under discussion was sequenced for a study of PD-L1 blockade in urothelial cancer. The study's findings and limits: Better survival was predicted by below-median pretreatment blood TCR clonality.

V was pared by 7 bases and J by 3 bases, with 8 bases of the junction left unmatched. The germline V gene encodes CDR1 SGHVS and CDR2 FQNEAQ. The CDR3 extends over 14 amino acids. Synthetic spike-ins, TCR analog templates, were added into each PCR. Sequencing was performed with immunoSEQ multiplex PCR; in TCRdb, only in-frame clones are kept and a portion is missing. The table includes 25,000 to 35,000 clones, around 84% detected once. Time point in this sample: peripheral blood 6 weeks after treatment start. Concerning this clone: Its antigen is as yet unknown.

The source is a man between 65 and 79 years old with urothelial cancer. Sequencing was performed on PBMCs, taken around atezolizumab (anti-PD-L1) treatment. The genes are TRBV7-8 and TRBJ2-7, with 8 bases fitting TRBD1. The CDR3 here is CASILGQGDYEQYF. The CDR3 DNA reads TGTGCCAGCATTCTCGGACAGGGTGACTACGAGCAGTACTTC.